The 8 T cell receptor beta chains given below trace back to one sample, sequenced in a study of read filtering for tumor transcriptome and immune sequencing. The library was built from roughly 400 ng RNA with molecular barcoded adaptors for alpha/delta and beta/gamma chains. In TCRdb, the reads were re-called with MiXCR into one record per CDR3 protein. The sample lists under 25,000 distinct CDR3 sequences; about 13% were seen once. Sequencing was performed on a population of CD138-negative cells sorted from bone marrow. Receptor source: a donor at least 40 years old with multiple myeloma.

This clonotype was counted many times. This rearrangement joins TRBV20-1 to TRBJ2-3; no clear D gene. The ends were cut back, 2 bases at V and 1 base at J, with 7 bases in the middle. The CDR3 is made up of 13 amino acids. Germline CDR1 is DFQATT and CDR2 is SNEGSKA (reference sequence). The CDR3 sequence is CSARIPGTDTQYF. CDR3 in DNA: TGCAGTGCTAGAATCCCGGGCACAGATACGCAGTATTTT.

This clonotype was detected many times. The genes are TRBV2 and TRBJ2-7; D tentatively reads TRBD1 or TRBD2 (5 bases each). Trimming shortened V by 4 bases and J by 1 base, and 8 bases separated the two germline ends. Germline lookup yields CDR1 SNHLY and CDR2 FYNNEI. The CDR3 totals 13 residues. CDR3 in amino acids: CASSGDVSYEQYF. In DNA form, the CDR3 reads TGTGCCAGCAGTGGGGACGTATCCTACGAGCAGTACTTC.

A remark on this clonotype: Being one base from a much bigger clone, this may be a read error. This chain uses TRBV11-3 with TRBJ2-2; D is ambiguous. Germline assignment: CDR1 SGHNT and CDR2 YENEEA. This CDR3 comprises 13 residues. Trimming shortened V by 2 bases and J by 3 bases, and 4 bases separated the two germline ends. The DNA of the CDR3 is TGTGCCAGCAGCTTACAGGACACCGGGGAGCTGTTTTTT. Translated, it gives CASSLQDTGELFF.

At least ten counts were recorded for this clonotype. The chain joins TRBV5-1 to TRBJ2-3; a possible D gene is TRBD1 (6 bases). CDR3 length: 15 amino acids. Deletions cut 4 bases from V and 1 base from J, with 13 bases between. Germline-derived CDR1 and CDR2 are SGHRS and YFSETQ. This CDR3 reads CASSTRQVRTDTQYF. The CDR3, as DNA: TGCGCCAGCAGCACTCGACAGGTCCGCACAGATACGCAGTATTTT.

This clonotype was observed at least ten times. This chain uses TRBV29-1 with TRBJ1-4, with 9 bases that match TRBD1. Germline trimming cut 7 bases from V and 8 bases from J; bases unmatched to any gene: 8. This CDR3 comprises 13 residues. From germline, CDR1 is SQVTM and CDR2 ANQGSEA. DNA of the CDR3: TGCAGCGGGCAACGGGACAGGGCGGAAAAACTGTTTTTT. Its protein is CSGQRDRAEKLFF. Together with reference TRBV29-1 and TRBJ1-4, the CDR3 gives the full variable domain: SAVISQKPSRDICQRGTSLTIQCQVDSQVTMMFWYRQQPGQSLTLIATANQGSEATYESGFVIDKFPISRPNLTFSTLTVSNMSPEDSSIYLCSGQRDRAEKLFFGSGTQLSVL.

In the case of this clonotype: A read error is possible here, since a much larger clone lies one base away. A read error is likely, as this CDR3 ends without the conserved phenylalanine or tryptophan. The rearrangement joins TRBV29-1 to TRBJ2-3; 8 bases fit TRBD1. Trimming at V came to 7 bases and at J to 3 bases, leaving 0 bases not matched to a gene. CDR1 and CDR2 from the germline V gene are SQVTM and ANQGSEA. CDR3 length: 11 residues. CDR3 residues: CSGQGTDTQYL. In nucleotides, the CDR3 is TGCAGCGGACAGGGGACAGATACGCAGTATCTT.

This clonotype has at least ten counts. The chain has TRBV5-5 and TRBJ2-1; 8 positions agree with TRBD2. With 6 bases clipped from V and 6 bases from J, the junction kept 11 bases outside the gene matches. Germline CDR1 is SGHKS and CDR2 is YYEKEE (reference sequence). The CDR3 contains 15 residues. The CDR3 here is CASIPGTGGVNEQFF. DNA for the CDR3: TGTGCCAGCATCCCCGGGACGGGAGGGGTCAATGAGCAGTTCTTC.

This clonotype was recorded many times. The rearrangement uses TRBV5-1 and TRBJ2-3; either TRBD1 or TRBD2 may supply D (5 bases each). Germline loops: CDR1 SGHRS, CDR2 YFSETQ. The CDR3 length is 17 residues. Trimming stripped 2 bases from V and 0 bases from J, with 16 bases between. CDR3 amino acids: CASSFEGSPLSTDTQYF. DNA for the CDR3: TGCGCCAGCAGCTTCGAGGGGAGTCCTCTTAGCACAGATACGCAGTATTTT.